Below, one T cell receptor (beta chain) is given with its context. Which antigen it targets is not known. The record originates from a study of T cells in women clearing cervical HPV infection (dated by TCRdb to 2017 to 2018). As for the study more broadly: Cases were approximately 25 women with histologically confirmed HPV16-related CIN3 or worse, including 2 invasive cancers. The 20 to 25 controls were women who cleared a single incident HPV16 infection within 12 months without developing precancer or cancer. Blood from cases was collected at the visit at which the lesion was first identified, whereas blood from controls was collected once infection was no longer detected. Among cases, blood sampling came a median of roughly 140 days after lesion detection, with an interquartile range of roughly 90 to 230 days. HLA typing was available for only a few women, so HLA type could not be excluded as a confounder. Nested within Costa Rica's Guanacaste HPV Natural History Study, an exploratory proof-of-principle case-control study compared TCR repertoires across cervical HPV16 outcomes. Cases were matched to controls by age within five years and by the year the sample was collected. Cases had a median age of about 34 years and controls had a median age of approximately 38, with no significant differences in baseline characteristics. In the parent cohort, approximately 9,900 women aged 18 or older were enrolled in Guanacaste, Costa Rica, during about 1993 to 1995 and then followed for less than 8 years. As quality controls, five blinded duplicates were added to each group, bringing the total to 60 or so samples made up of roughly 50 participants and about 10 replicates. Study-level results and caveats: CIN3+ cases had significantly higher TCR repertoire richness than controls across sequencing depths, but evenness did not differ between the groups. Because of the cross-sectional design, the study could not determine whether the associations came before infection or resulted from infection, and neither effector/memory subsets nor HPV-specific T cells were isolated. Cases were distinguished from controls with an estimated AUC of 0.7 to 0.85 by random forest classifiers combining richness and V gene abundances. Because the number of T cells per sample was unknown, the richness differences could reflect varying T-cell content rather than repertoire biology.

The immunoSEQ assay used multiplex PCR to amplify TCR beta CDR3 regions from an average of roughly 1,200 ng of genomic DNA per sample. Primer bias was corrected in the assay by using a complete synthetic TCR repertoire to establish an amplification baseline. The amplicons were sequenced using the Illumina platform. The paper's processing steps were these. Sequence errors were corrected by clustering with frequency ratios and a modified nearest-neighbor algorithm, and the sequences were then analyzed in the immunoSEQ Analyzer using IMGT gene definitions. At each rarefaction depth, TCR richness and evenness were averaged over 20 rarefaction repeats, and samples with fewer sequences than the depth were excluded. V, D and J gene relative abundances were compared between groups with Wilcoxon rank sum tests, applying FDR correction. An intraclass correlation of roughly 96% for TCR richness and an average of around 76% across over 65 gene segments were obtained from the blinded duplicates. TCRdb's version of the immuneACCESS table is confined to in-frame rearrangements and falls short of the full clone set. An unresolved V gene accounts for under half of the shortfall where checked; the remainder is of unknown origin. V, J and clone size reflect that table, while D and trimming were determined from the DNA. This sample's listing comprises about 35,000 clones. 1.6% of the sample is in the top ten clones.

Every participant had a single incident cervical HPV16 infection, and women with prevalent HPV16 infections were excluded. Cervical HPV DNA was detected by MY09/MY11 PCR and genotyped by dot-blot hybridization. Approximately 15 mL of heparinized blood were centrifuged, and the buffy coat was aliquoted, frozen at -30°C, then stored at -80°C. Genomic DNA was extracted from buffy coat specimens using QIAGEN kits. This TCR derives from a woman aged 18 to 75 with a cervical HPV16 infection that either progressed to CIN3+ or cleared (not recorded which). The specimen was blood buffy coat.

Incomplete CDR3 DNA: TGTGCCAGCAGTGGCGGGATACGCACAGATACG. It is translated as CASSGGIRTDT. The whole CDR3 reads CASSGGIRTDTQYF. The chain couples TRBV6-2 or TRBV6-3 to TRBJ2-3; TRBD2 is possibly the D segment (6 matching bases). The CDR3 end lies 3 residues beyond the end of the read and is filled in from the germline J gene. Counted from cysteine to phenylalanine, this CDR3 has 14 amino acids. The 33 bases shown cover part of the CDR3, and their frame starts at base 1. CDR1 and CDR2, per the germline V gene, are MNHEY and SVGEGT. The germline ends are 10 bases apart after V is trimmed by 5 bases and J by 1 base.